This paragraph reports one TCR beta chain. Seattle's enrolled individuals joined amid active infection and were then monitored longitudinally. This specimen comes from a study of blood T cell repertoires in COVID-19. Study background: In each case, the material was cDNA or gDNA derived from T cells, B-cell-depleted T cells, or PBMCs.

Germline CDR1 reads MNHEY; CDR2 reads SVGAGI. The length of the CDR3 is 14 residues. Trimming shortened V by 0 bases and J by 4 bases, and 9 bases separated the two germline ends. Original processing notes: Reference gene primer amplification yielded estimated nucleated cell counts. The data were produced by immunoSEQ multiplex PCR, yet TCRdb's version contains in-frame clones alone and is incomplete. V, J and clone size were drawn from that table, and D and trimming were deduced from the DNA. The sample yields roughly 340,000 clones, roughly 90% seen once. The sample was peripheral blood. The sequence was obtained from a woman aged 25 to 45 with COVID-19, enrolled during active disease. The chain links TRBV6-5 to TRBJ2-5; maybe TRBD2 (7 bases). CDR3 loop: CASSYSGGAETQYF. In DNA, the CDR3 is TGTGCCAGCAGTTACTCGGGGGGGGCAGAGACCCAGTACTTC.